What follows are 21 T cell receptor beta chains derived from one specimen sequenced in a study of T cells in localized non-small cell lung cancer. TCRdb keeps only in-frame clones here, not all; method: immunoSEQ multiplex PCR. The sample records 50,000 or so clones, over 75% being singletons. Specimen: peripheral blood, collected before any cancer treatment. Receptors were obtained from a female donor older than 55 with stage II squamous cell lung carcinoma.

This rearrangement joins TRBV30 to TRBJ2-7, with D possibly matching TRBD1 (6 bases). CDR3 size: 15 residues. The V end was cut by 4 bases, the J end by 3 bases, with 19 bases between. Germline assignment: CDR1 GTSNPN and CDR2 SVGIG (reference sequence). CDR3 nucleotides: TGTGCCTGGATTATGAACAGGGTCAACTTCTACGAGCAGTACTTC. Translation: CAWIMNRVNFYEQYF.

The chain recombines TRBV28 with TRBJ2-1; 9 nucleotides agree with TRBD1. CDR1 MDHEN and CDR2 SYDVKM come from the germline V gene. Germline trimming cut 7 bases from V and 6 bases from J; bases unmatched to any gene: 4. The CDR3 extends over 13 amino acids. CDR3 sequence reads: CASILTGGNEQFF. In DNA, the CDR3 is TGTGCCAGCATCTTGACAGGGGGCAATGAGCAGTTCTTC.

This clone was detected a few times. This chain joins TRBV5-1 and TRBJ2-2; 8 nucleotides line up with TRBD2. The V segment lost 3 bases and the J segment 5 bases; nucleotides outside the gene matches: 9. Germline V CDR1 and CDR2: SGHRS, YFSETQ. This CDR3 region has 16 residues. The CDR3 loop reads CASSSGTRTKTGELFF. In nucleotides, the CDR3 is TGCGCCAGCAGCTCCGGGACTAGGACCAAAACCGGGGAGCTGTTTTTT.

The J gene is TRBJ1-1, the V gene TRBV19; D ambiguous. Trimming stripped 6 bases from V and 2 bases from J, with 10 bases between. The length of the CDR3 is 13 residues. Germline CDR1 reads LNHDA; CDR2 reads SQIVND (reference sequence). The DNA for the CDR3 is TGTGCCAGTAGGACATCCCTAAACACTGAAGCTTTCTTT. It translates to CASRTSLNTEAFF.

The chain links TRBV7-2 to TRBJ1-5; D gene unclear. The CDR3 loop spans 15 amino acids. Per the germline V gene, CDR1 is SGHTA and CDR2 is FQGNSA. The V end lost 0 bases, the J end lost 0 bases, and 6 bases lay between the germline ends. In DNA, the CDR3 is TGTGCCAGCAGCTTAGCGGCCCGTAGCAATCAGCCCCAGCATTTT. This translates into CASSLAARSNQPQHF.

The chain couples TRBV7-8 to TRBJ2-7; tentative D call: TRBD1 (5 bases). The CDR3 runs 16 residues. Germline lookup yields CDR1 SGHVS and CDR2 FQNEAQ. Trimming stripped 5 bases from V and 2 bases from J, with 19 bases between. The DNA for the CDR3 is TGTGCCAGCAGCCCCTCCTCAGGGTCTAAGACCTACGAGCAGTACTTC. Protein product: CASSPSSGSKTYEQYF.

The V gene is TRBV19, the J gene TRBJ2-4, with TRBD2 as a possible D gene (5 bases). CDR1 is LNHDA and CDR2 is SQIVND in the germline V gene (reference sequence). CDR3 length: 15 residues. Between the trimmed V and J ends, which lost 0 bases and 0 bases, there was a span of 6 bases. CDR3 sequence: CASSIEAVAKNIQYF. CDR3 DNA: TGTGCCAGTAGTATAGAAGCGGTAGCCAAAAACATTCAGTACTTC.

This clone was seen once. The J gene is TRBJ1-1, the V gene TRBV6-1, with D possibly TRBD1 on 6 matching bases. Germline loops: CDR1 MNHNS, CDR2 SASEGT. Trimming stripped 4 bases from V and 7 bases from J, with 13 bases between. The CDR3 totals 13 residues. The CDR3 loop reads CASSATGYLEAFF. In nucleotides, the CDR3 is TGTGCCAGCAGTGCAACAGGGTATCTTGAAGCTTTCTTT.

The rearrangement links TRBV6-5 to TRBJ1-1; 7 nucleotides agree with TRBD1. Germline lookup yields CDR1 MNHEY and CDR2 SVGAGI. V was clipped by 6 bases and J by 1 base; unmatched bases: 5. CDR3 size: 14 residues. The CDR3 region has the DNA TGTGCCAGCAGGAAGGACAGGAAGAACACTGAAGCTTTCTTT. As protein: CASRKDRKNTEAFF.

This clone was observed a single time. The chain joins TRBV6-1 to TRBJ1-5; D uncertain. Germline CDR1 and CDR2: MNHNS and SASEGT. The V end was cut by 5 bases, the J end by 1 base, with 12 bases between. The CDR3 extends over 15 amino acids. The CDR3 is CASSLEGTSNQPQHF. In nucleotides, the CDR3 is TGTGCCAGCAGTCTCGAGGGAACCAGCAATCAGCCCCAGCATTTT.

J is TRBJ2-7 and V is TRBV2, with 8 positions matching TRBD1. CDR3 size: 15 residues. V was clipped by 5 bases and J by 6 bases; unmatched bases: 12. Germline CDR1 reads SNHLY; CDR2 reads FYNNEI. CDR3 in amino acids: CASSPGTQGAGEQYF. The CDR3 nucleotides read TGTGCCAGCAGTCCGGGAACTCAGGGGGCCGGCGAGCAGTACTTC.

J is TRBJ1-2 and V is TRBV10-3; D gene ambiguous. Trimming took off 0 bases at V and 2 bases at J, with 4 bases between the two ends. The CDR3 totals 13 residues. The germline gives CDR1 ENHRY, CDR2 SYGVKD. The CDR3 nucleotides read TGTGCCATCAGTGAGTCAGAGAACTATGGCTACACCTTC. Protein sequence: CAISESENYGYTF.

The V call is TRBV6-5, the J call TRBJ1-1, with a tentative D call TRBD1 (5 bases). Germline assignment: CDR1 MNHEY and CDR2 SVGAGI. The CDR3 sequence is 15 residues long. V was cut by 6 bases and J by 1 base, with 15 bases left in between. The CDR3 is CASRLNFQGNTEAFF. The CDR3 coding sequence is TGTGCCAGCAGGCTAAATTTCCAGGGGAACACTGAAGCTTTCTTT.

The chain combines TRBV5-6 with TRBJ1-2; possible D gene TRBD1, 5 bases. The CDR3 runs 13 residues. V lost 0 bases to trimming and J lost 4 bases, with 7 bases between them. Per germline, CDR1 SGHDT and CDR2 YYEEEE. The CDR3 region is CASSLEGFYGYTF. The CDR3 region has the DNA TGTGCCAGCAGCTTGGAGGGGTTCTATGGCTACACCTTC.

J is TRBJ2-6 and V is TRBV29-1, with 7 bases aligning to TRBD1. Germline CDR1 SQVTM, CDR2 ANQGSEA. The CDR3 is made up of 18 amino acids. V was clipped by 1 base and J by 0 bases; unmatched bases: 9. This chain's CDR3 is CSVEAGDSQISGANVLTF. The DNA of the CDR3 is TGCAGCGTTGAAGCTGGGGACAGTCAGATCTCTGGGGCCAACGTCCTGACTTTC.

This clone was seen a few times. The V call is TRBV5-1, the J call TRBJ1-2; D remains ambiguous. This CDR3 comprises 14 residues. The V gene lost 5 bases and the J gene lost 8 bases, with 19 bases spanning the gap. The germline gives CDR1 SGHRS, CDR2 YFSETQ. In DNA form, the CDR3 reads TGCGCCAGCAGGGACCCCGGTAGCCCTAGAGGCTACACCTTC. It translates to CASRDPGSPRGYTF. Full variable domain (missing parts from reference TRBV5-1 and TRBJ1-2): KAGVTQTPRYLIKTRGQQVTLSCSPISGHRSVSWYQQTPGQGLQFLFEYFSETQRNKGNFPGRFSGRQFSNSRSEMNVSTLELGDSALYLCASRDPGSPRGYTFGSGTRLTVV.

The CDR3 sequence: CASRIGQRNTGELFF. CDR3 sequence (DNA): TGTGCCAGCCGCATCGGGCAGAGGAACACCGGGGAGCTGTTTTTT. The chain has TRBV14 and TRBJ2-2; D unresolved. V lost 8 bases and J 1 base, leaving 14 bases between the germline ends. Germline CDR1 SGHDN, CDR2 FVKESK. This CDR3 spans 15 amino acids.

The sample holds a few counts of this clone. V usage is TRBV19 and J usage is TRBJ2-5; no definite D call. V lost 3 bases and J 4 bases, leaving 6 bases between the germline ends. CDR3 size: 12 residues. Germline V gene data show CDR1 as LNHDA and CDR2 as SQIVND (reference sequence). The CDR3 reads CASSMSAETQYF. The CDR3 bases are TGTGCCAGTAGTATGTCAGCAGAGACCCAGTACTTC.

This chain connects TRBV14 to TRBJ1-2, with a possible D match to TRBD1 (5 bases). The CDR3 length is 15 residues. V lost 7 bases and J lost 3, with 18 bases in between. Germline lookup yields CDR1 SGHDN and CDR2 FVKESK. Written as DNA, the CDR3 is TGTGCCAGCATAGTATGGGGGAGGGTGGACTATGGCTACACCTTC. Its translation: CASIVWGRVDYGYTF.

The genes are TRBV6-1 and TRBJ1-6, with D possibly TRBD1 on 6 matching bases. This CDR3 region has 17 residues. Germline lookup yields CDR1 MNHNS and CDR2 SASEGT. Between the trimmed V and J ends, which lost 1 base and 0 bases, there was a span of 10 bases. The CDR3 region has the DNA TGTGCCAGCAGTGAAGTCCAGGGGAGCTCCTATAATTCACCCCTCCACTTT. This sequence encodes CASSEVQGSSYNSPLHF.

This clone was counted a single time. The J gene is TRBJ1-1, the V gene TRBV7-3; D is possibly TRBD1 (5 bases). The CDR3 is 15 amino acids. The germline V gene has CDR1 SGHTA and CDR2 FQGTGA. Trimming left V 0 bases short and J 6 bases short, with 14 bases between. The DNA for the CDR3 is TGTGCCAGCAGCTTAACGAGTGGGTTGGGGGCTGAAGCTTTCTTT. As protein: CASSLTSGLGAEAFF.